Below, 16 T cell receptor beta chains from the same sample are listed, as sequenced in a study of T cell repertoires in cytomegalovirus infection. TCRdb recomputed calls from the reads with MiXCR, one row per CDR3 protein. The data hold around 630,000 distinct CDR3 sequences, with more than 20% observed a single time. Sample: CD8+ T cells from PBMCs. The receptors stem from a human donor in good health (CMV status not recorded). Some clones in this sample may be carry-over from other donors' samples.

The chain carries TRBV28 and TRBJ2-7, with TRBD2 matching 13 bases. CDR1 is MDHEN and CDR2 is SYDVKM in the germline V gene. This CDR3 is 17 amino acids long. V lost 5 bases and J lost 2; bases outside the gene matches: 9. The CDR3 sequence is CASSPARLAGGTYEQYV. As DNA, the CDR3 is TGTGCCAGCAGTCCTGCCCGACTAGCGGGGGGTACCTACGAGCAGTACGTC.

In its sample, this clonotype was seen a few times. The rearrangement joins TRBV5-1 to TRBJ1-2; no firm D call. Trimming removed 0 bases from V and 7 bases from J, with 16 bases in between. Germline V gene sequence: CDR1 SGHRS, CDR2 YFSETQ. CDR3 length equals 15 residues. This CDR3 reads CASSLGFGVDGGYTF. The DNA of the CDR3 is TGCGCCAGCAGCTTGGGATTTGGGGTTGACGGTGGCTACACCTTC. Full variable domain (rest looked up from reference TRBV5-1 and TRBJ1-2): KAGVTQTPRYLIKTRGQQVTLSCSPISGHRSVSWYQQTPGQGLQFLFEYFSETQRNKGNFPGRFSGRQFSNSRSEMNVSTLELGDSALYLCASSLGFGVDGGYTFGSGTRLTVV.

This clonotype was counted many times. The chain couples TRBV7-2 to TRBJ2-5; 8 nucleotides agree with TRBD2. Germline lookup yields CDR1 SGHTA and CDR2 FQGNSA. The CDR3 runs to 16 residues. The junction had 14 bases not matched to a gene; V was cut back by 7 bases and J by 4 bases. CDR3 coding DNA: TGTGCCAGCACCTACGAACCGGGGGCGGGGGGAGAGACCCAGTACTTC. Protein product: CASTYEPGAGGETQYF. Full variable domain (remainder filled in from reference TRBV7-2 and TRBJ2-5): GAGVSQSPSNKVTEKGKDVELRCDPISGHTALYWYRQSLGQGLEFLIYFQGNSAPDKSGLPSDRFSAERTGGSVSTLTIQRTQQEDSAVYLCASTYEPGAGGETQYFGPGTRLLVL.

This chain uses TRBV5-1 with TRBJ1-1, with TRBD1 as a possible D gene (6 bases). V gave up 4 bases and J gave up 2 bases, with 21 bases separating them. In germline, CDR1 is SGHRS, CDR2 YFSETQ. This CDR3 has 17 residues. The CDR3 protein is CASSIPGQGAFNTEAFF. The DNA for the CDR3 is TGCGCCAGCAGCATACCGGGACAAGGGGCCTTTAACACTGAAGCTTTCTTT.

The chain carries TRBV25-1 and TRBJ2-1; D is unresolved. The V end lost 8 bases, the J end lost 0 bases, and 11 bases lay between the germline ends. Germline assignment: CDR1 MGHDK and CDR2 SYGVNS. The CDR3 sequence is 14 residues long. CDR3 sequence reads: CASVGEISYNEQFF. CDR3 coding DNA: TGTGCCAGCGTCGGAGAGATCTCCTACAATGAGCAGTTCTTC.

The V gene is TRBV6-5, the J gene TRBJ2-2; 7 bases map to TRBD1. Germline trimming cut 0 bases from V and 7 bases from J; bases unmatched to any gene: 8. The CDR3 consists of 16 residues. Germline values: CDR1 MNHEY, CDR2 SVGAGI. CDR3 DNA sequence: TGTGCCAGCAGTTACTCGATAGCAGGGGGTGTCGGGGAGCTGTTTTTT. Encoded protein: CASSYSIAGGVGELFF.

This clonotype was detected only a few times. The rearrangement uses TRBV10-3 and TRBJ2-1, with 8 bases lining up with TRBD2. From germline, CDR1 is ENHRY and CDR2 SYGVKD. The CDR3 extends over 15 amino acids. V trimming: 6 bases; J trimming: 8 bases; junction bases outside the gene matches: 12. In nucleotides, the CDR3 is TGTGCCATCAGAGGCCCCCGGGGGGGGGGCGATGAGCAGTTCTTC. Translating it yields CAIRGPRGGGDEQFF.

This clonotype was observed many times. This rearrangement joins TRBV7-2 to TRBJ1-3; D may be TRBD1 (5 bases). The CDR3 length is 15 residues. CDR1 is SGHTA, CDR2 FQGNSA, per germline. V lost 5 bases, J lost 2 bases, and 13 bases lay in between. The DNA of the CDR3 is TGTGCCAGCAGCGTCGCAGGGCGACCTGGAAACACCATATATTTT. The encoded protein is CASSVAGRPGNTIYF.

This clonotype was counted between two and nine times. V gene TRBV28 combines with J gene TRBJ1-5; D not resolved. The CDR3 has 13 amino acids. Germline V gene data show CDR1 as MDHEN and CDR2 as SYDVKM. Trimming pared 6 bases from V and 8 bases from J, leaving 14 bases between. The CDR3 loop reads CASSTPAEKPQHF. As DNA, the CDR3 is TGTGCCAGCAGCACCCCGGCGGAGAAGCCCCAGCATTTT.

This clonotype came up a few times. In DNA form, the CDR3 reads TGTGCCAGCAGCCAAGAAATAAGGGACCAAGAGACCCAGTACTTC. Translation gives CASSQEIRDQETQYF. V is TRBV14 and J is TRBJ2-5; no reliable D call. The length of the CDR3 is 15 residues. Germline assignment: CDR1 SGHDN and CDR2 FVKESK. Trimming stripped 0 bases from V and 0 bases from J, with 8 bases between.

The chain couples TRBV5-3 to TRBJ2-7; 9 bases line up with TRBD1. TRBV5-3 is assigned to the ORF class and has an uncertain function. The CDR3 runs to 14 residues. V shed 8 bases and J 3 bases; nucleotides not matched to a gene: 9. The CDR3 is CASSAGTGIYEQYV. CDR3 coding DNA: TGTGCCAGCAGCGCCGGGACAGGGATCTACGAGCAGTACGTC.

This clonotype was counted many times. J is TRBJ1-4 and V is TRBV4-3, with 7 bases matching TRBD1. V shed 4 bases and J 4 bases; nucleotides not matched to a gene: 9. Germline V CDR1 and CDR2: LGHNA, YSLEER. This CDR3 contains 16 residues. As DNA, the CDR3 is TGCGCCAGCAGCCCACGCCGACAGGGAGATAATGAAAAACTGTTTTTT. This encodes CASSPRRQGDNEKLFF.

This clonotype has a count of ten or more. This rearrangement joins TRBV7-9 to TRBJ1-2; 8 bases align to TRBD1. The germline V gene encodes CDR1 SEHNR and CDR2 FQNEAQ (reference sequence). The CDR3 runs 14 residues. The ends lost 5 bases at V and 4 bases at J; junction bases unmatched: 6. The CDR3 nucleotides are TGTGCCAGCAGCAAGGGACAGGATTTCTATGGCTACACCTTC. This gives the protein CASSKGQDFYGYTF.

The sample holds many counts of this clonotype. The chain joins TRBV25-1 to TRBJ1-2, with no clear D. The CDR3 runs to 14 residues. The germline CDR1 and CDR2 sequences are MGHDK and SYGVNS. Trimming removed 1 base from V and 4 bases from J, with 10 bases in between. The CDR3 region is CASSESPDTYGYTF. DNA for the CDR3: TGTGCCAGCAGTGAATCCCCAGATACCTATGGCTACACCTTC.

In its sample, this clonotype was seen a few times. The J gene is TRBJ2-3, the V gene TRBV4-2; D gene uncertain. The CDR3 is made up of 15 amino acids. Trimming cost V 1 base and J 6 bases, with 14 bases left between them. Per germline, CDR1 LGHNA and CDR2 YNFKEQ. DNA of the CDR3: TGTGCCAGCAGCCAAGGTGCTCTGATAAAGGATACGCAGTATTTT. Its protein is CASSQGALIKDTQYF.

The chain carries TRBV20-1 and TRBJ2-7; TRBD1 aligns across 11 bases. CDR1 and CDR2 from the germline V gene are DFQATT and SNEGSKA (reference sequence). The CDR3 runs 16 residues. Trimming took 6 bases from V and 3 from J; bases not matched to a gene: 13. The CDR3 DNA reads TGCAGTGCCGAATGGACAGGGGGCGATCACCTCTACGAGCAGTACTTC. It yields the protein CSAEWTGGDHLYEQYF.